The next 20 T cell receptor beta chains were all read from a single sample in a study of patients and donors after allogeneic stem cell transplantation. TCRdb passed the RT-PCR reads through MiXCR, listing each CDR3 protein once. The sample has about a million distinct CDR3 sequences, approximately 19% seen once; the top ten hold around 6%. Sequencing was carried out using blood, either unsorted or a sorted T cell fraction (not recorded which). The receptors originated from a human donor who was either an allogeneic HSCT recipient or a stem cell or donor lymphocyte infusion donor (not recorded which). It is not recorded whose cells these are; they may come from a transplant donor.

The chain employs TRBV4-3 and TRBJ1-2; D gene unclear. CDR1 is LGHNA, CDR2 YSLEER, per germline. The CDR3 sequence is 13 residues long. Trimming cost V 0 bases and J 8 bases, with 10 bases left between them. The CDR3 bases are TGCGCCAGCAGCCAAGAGATTGGCCACGGCTACACCTTC. Residues: CASSQEIGHGYTF.

This clonotype was counted a few times. This sequence joins TRBV12-3 or TRBV12-4 and TRBJ2-5, with D tentatively TRBD1 (5 bases). Trimming shortened V by 6 bases and J by 1 base, and 12 bases separated the two germline ends. This CDR3 contains 14 residues. The DNA for the CDR3 is TGTGCCAGCAGCTACAGGAGATTCCAAGAGACCCAGTACTTC. Translation gives CASSYRRFQETQYF.

The V gene is TRBV10-3, the J gene TRBJ2-3; 10 bases match TRBD2. The V segment lost 3 bases and the J segment 0 bases; nucleotides outside the gene matches: 6. CDR3 size: 17 residues. The germline V gene has CDR1 ENHRY and CDR2 SYGVKD. As DNA, the CDR3 is TGTGCCATCAGTGATCCTAGCGGGAGCCGTAGCACAGATACGCAGTATTTT. It is translated as CAISDPSGSRSTDTQYF.

This clonotype has only a few counts. The CDR3 region has the DNA TGTGCCATCATGGGGCGATCCTACGAGCAGTACTTC. Its protein product is CAIMGRSYEQYF. This sequence joins TRBV10-3 and TRBJ2-7; D is perhaps TRBD1 (5 bases). The germline V gene encodes CDR1 ENHRY and CDR2 SYGVKD. V was clipped by 7 bases and J by 1 base, with 8 bases between them. This CDR3 is built from 12 residues.

The genes are TRBV12-5 and TRBJ1-6; D is possibly TRBD1 (5 bases). Trimming cost V 6 bases and J 1 base, with 10 bases left between them. This CDR3 region has 15 residues. CDR1 is LGHNT and CDR2 is FRNRAP in the germline V gene. CDR3 amino acids: CASGLGLSYNSPLHF. The CDR3 bases are TGTGCTAGTGGCCTGGGACTTTCCTATAATTCACCCCTCCACTTT.

Only a few counts were recorded for this clonotype. The gene calls are TRBV10-3 and TRBJ1-5; 7 bases are a match to TRBD1. CDR3 length: 13 residues. Unmatched junction bases numbered 8, after V lost 10 bases and J lost 5 bases. Germline CDR1 is ENHRY and CDR2 is SYGVKD. Written as DNA, the CDR3 is TGTGCCACCCACAGGGGTCGTGATCAGCCCCAGCATTTT. It translates to CATHRGRDQPQHF.

The gene calls are TRBV12-5 and TRBJ2-2, with D uncertain. The germline CDR1 and CDR2 sequences are LGHNT and FRNRAP. V was cut by 7 bases and J by 6 bases, with 12 bases left in between. The CDR3 totals 13 residues. CDR3 sequence: CASVPPGPGELFF. The CDR3 nucleotides read TGTGCTAGTGTTCCCCCCGGGCCCGGGGAGCTGTTTTTT.

Ten or more counts support this clonotype. The rearrangement joins TRBV4-2 to TRBJ2-2; 9 nucleotides agree with TRBD2. Germline assignment: CDR1 LGHNA and CDR2 YNFKEQ. Trimming cost V 6 bases and J 4 bases; bases outside gene matches: 12. The CDR3 length is 17 residues. Here the CDR3 DNA reads TGTGCCAGCAGAAGGGCGGGAGGGCCCTCGGGCACCGGGGAGCTGTTTTTT. Translated: CASRRAGGPSGTGELFF.

The table lists this clonotype with a few counts. The V gene is TRBV27, the J gene TRBJ1-2; perhaps TRBD1 as D (5 bases). The CDR3 is 15 residues long. Germline CDR1 reads MNHEY; CDR2 reads SMNVEV (reference sequence). Trimming stripped 6 bases from V and 5 bases from J, with 19 bases between. CDR3 sequence reads: CASSLLGQGDYGYTF. DNA for the CDR3: TGTGCCAGCAGCCTTCTCGGCCAGGGAGATTATGGCTACACCTTC.

This clonotype came up a few times. The CDR3 nucleotides are TGTGCCAGCAGTCCGGGACTAGCGGGGGACTCCACAGATACGCAGTATTTT. Protein: CASSPGLAGDSTDTQYF. This sequence joins TRBV12-3 or TRBV12-4 and TRBJ2-3, with 14 positions matching TRBD2. CDR3 length: 17 amino acids. The V segment lost 5 bases and the J segment 2 bases; nucleotides outside the gene matches: 6.

This chain uses TRBV7-3 with TRBJ2-3; 13 bases are shared with TRBD2. The V and J ends lost 3 bases and 1 base, in that order; junction bases with no gene match: 13. The CDR3 extends over 20 amino acids. CDR1 and CDR2 (germline): SGHTA, FQGTGA. This chain's CDR3 is CASSFGNSRTSGRGTDTQYF. CDR3 sequence (DNA): TGTGCCAGCAGCTTTGGCAATTCTCGGACTAGCGGGAGAGGCACAGATACGCAGTATTTT.

The V gene is TRBV15, the J gene TRBJ2-3, with 9 bases that match TRBD2. This CDR3 is built from 16 residues. The J segment lost 2 bases and the V segment lost 6 bases, leaving 9 bases of the junction unmatched. Germline V gene sequence: CDR1 LNHNV, CDR2 YYDKDF (reference sequence). The CDR3 loop is CATRALAGESTDTQYF. CDR3 sequence (DNA): TGTGCCACCAGAGCCTTAGCGGGGGAGTCCACAGATACGCAGTATTTT.

This clonotype appeared a few times. The chain recombines TRBV5-1 with TRBJ1-1, with 8 positions matching TRBD1. CDR1 is SGHRS, CDR2 YFSETQ, per germline. The V gene end was trimmed by 7 bases and the J gene end by 2 bases; junction bases not matched to a gene: 10. CDR3 length: 15 amino acids. CDR3 DNA: TGCGCCAGCGTGGACAGGGTTGGGGGAAACACTGAAGCTTTCTTT. It translates to CASVDRVGGNTEAFF.

This clonotype was detected only once. The chain joins TRBV7-6 to TRBJ2-2; no reliable D call. Trimming stripped 4 bases from V and 1 base from J, with 10 bases between. CDR1 SGHVS and CDR2 FNYEAQ come from the germline V gene. The CDR3 is made up of 15 amino acids. Here the CDR3 reads CASSSTGRNTGELFF. The CDR3 DNA reads as TGTGCCAGCAGCTCCACCGGGCGGAACACCGGGGAGCTGTTTTTT.

The J gene is TRBJ2-3, the V gene TRBV11-2, with D maybe TRBD2 (6 bases). The CDR3 has 15 amino acids. V lost 1 base and J 4 bases, leaving 12 bases between the germline ends. Per the germline V gene, CDR1 is SGHAT and CDR2 is FQNNGV. Here the CDR3 reads CASSLGLVGSDTQYF. The CDR3 nucleotides are TGTGCCAGCAGCTTAGGACTAGTCGGTTCAGATACGCAGTATTTT.

This clonotype was seen a handful of times. V usage is TRBV6-1 and J usage is TRBJ1-3; 7 bases align to TRBD1. In germline, CDR1 is MNHNS, CDR2 SASEGT. J was trimmed by 4 bases and V by 6 bases; bases with no gene match: 9. The CDR3 consists of 15 residues. This CDR3 reads CASRSSQGIGNTIYF. CDR3 sequence (DNA): TGTGCCAGCAGAAGCTCACAGGGGATAGGAAACACCATATATTTT.

This clonotype turned up a few times. The genes are TRBV4-2 and TRBJ2-7, with D tentatively TRBD1 (7 bases). V was pared by 4 bases and J by 2 bases, with 15 bases between. This CDR3 is built from 15 residues. Germline-derived CDR1 and CDR2 are LGHNA and YNFKEQ. Here the CDR3 reads CASSLPGDRTYEQYF. The CDR3 nucleotides read TGTGCCAGCAGCCTCCCGGGGGACAGAACCTACGAGCAGTACTTC.

This clonotype was counted many times. The chain has TRBV12-3 or TRBV12-4 and TRBJ2-7; D gene unclear. This CDR3 comprises 14 residues. Trimming took off 2 bases at V and 0 bases at J, with 8 bases between the two ends. Here the CDR3 DNA reads TGTGCCAGCAGTTTATATTGGAGCTCCTACGAGCAGTACTTC. It encodes CASSLYWSSYEQYF.

This clonotype has more than one count but fewer than ten. The chain joins TRBV5-8 to TRBJ2-6, with D possibly matching TRBD1 (6 bases). CDR1 and CDR2 from the germline V gene are SGHTS and YDEGEE. V dropped 0 bases and J dropped 0 bases, with 10 bases sitting between them. The CDR3 is 17 amino acids. The CDR3 DNA follows: TGTGCCAGCAGCTTGGTAACAGGGAGCTCTGGGGCCAACGTCCTGACTTTC. This translates into CASSLVTGSSGANVLTF.

A few counts support this clonotype. This rearrangement joins TRBV10-3 to TRBJ2-2; TRBD1 matches at 8 bases. The germline V gene has CDR1 ENHRY and CDR2 SYGVKD. The CDR3 loop spans 14 amino acids. The V gene end was trimmed by 6 bases and the J gene end by 6 bases; junction bases not matched to a gene: 6. The CDR3 spells CAIRLDREPGELFF. In nucleotides, the CDR3 is TGTGCCATCAGACTGGACAGGGAGCCCGGGGAGCTGTTTTTT.